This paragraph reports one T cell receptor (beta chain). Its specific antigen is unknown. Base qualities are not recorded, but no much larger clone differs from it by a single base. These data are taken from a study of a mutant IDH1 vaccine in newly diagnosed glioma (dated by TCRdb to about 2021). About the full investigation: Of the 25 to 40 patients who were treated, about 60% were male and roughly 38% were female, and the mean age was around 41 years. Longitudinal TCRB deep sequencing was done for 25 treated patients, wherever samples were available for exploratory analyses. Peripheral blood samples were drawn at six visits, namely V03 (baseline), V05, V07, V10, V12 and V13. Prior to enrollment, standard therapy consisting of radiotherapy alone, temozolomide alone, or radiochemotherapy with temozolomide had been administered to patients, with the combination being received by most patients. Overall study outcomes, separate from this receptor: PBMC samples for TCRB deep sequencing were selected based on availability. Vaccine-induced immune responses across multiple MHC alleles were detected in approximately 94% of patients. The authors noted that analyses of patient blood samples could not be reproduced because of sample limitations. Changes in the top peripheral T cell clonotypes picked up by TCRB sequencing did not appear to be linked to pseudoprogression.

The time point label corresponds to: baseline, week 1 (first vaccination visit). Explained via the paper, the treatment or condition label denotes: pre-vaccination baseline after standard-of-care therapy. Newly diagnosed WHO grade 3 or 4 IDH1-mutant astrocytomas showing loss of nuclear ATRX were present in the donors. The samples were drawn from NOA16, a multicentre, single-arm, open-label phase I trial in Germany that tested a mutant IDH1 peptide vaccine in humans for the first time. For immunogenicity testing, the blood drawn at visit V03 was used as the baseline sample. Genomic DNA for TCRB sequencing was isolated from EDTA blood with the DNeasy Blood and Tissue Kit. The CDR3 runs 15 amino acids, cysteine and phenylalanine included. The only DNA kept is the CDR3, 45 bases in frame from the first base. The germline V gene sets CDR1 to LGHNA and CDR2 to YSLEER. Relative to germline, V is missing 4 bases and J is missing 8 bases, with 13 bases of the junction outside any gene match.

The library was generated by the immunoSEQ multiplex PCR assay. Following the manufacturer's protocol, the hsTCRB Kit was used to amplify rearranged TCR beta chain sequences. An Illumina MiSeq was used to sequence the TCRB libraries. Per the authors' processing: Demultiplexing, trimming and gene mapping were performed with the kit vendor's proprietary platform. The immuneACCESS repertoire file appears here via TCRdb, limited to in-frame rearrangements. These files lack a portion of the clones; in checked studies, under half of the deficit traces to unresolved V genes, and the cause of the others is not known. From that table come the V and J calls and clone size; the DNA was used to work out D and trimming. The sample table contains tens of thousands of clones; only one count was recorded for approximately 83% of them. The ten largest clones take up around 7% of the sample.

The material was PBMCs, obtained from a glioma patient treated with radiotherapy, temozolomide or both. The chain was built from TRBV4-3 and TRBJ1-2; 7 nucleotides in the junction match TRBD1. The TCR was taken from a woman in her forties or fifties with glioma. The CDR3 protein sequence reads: CASSLHLGGASGYTF. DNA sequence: TGCGCCAGCAGCCTCCACTTAGGGGGCGCAAGCGGCTACACCTTC.